What follows are 16 T cell receptor beta chains derived from one specimen sequenced in a study of tumor-infiltrating lymphocytes in primary liver carcinoma. Co-extracting RNA and DNA was done with roughly 18-32 mg of unsorted bulk tissue as input. Making TCR beta cDNA involved around 500 ng total RNA and a constant-region primer. ARM-PCR was slightly modified, and three nested multiplex PCR rounds with it gave rise to the TCR beta libraries. It was with TRBV1-TRBV30 forward primers and a C-beta reverse primer that the first two PCR rounds were run, at approximately 9 cycles each. TCRdb passed the multiplex PCR reads through MiXCR, listing each CDR3 protein once. The sample has fewer than 50,000 distinct CDR3 sequences; about 75% are singletons. Specimen: tumor-adjacent normal liver tissue. Receptors originate from a woman aged 25-40 years with primary liver carcinoma and hepatitis B virus infection.

Turning to this clonotype: The junction shows a germline mismatch at one end, possibly a read error. The V gene is TRBV12-3 or TRBV12-4, the J gene TRBJ2-2; D tentatively fits TRBD1 or TRBD2 (6 bases each). This CDR3 has 15 residues. The CDR3 nucleotides read TGTTCCATCCGGGGGTGGGACACGAACACCTGGGAGCTGTTTTTT. Protein sequence: CSIRGWDTNTWELFF.

Remarks on this clonotype: A junction end diverges from the germline sequence, so it may reflect a read error. This sequence joins TRBV11-2 and TRBJ2-5; the D is unclear. Germline V gene sequence: CDR1 SGHAT, CDR2 FQNNGV. CDR3 size: 14 residues. CDR3 DNA sequence: TGTGCCAGCACCGGTCTCAGCATAGGAGAGGCCCAGTACTTC. Translation gives CASTGLSIGEAQYF.

The V and J genes are TRBV18 and TRBJ2-3; TRBD2 matches at 7 bases. This CDR3 is 16 amino acids long. Germline V gives CDR1 KGHSH, CDR2 LQKENI. V lost 3 bases to trimming and J lost 6 bases; unmatched junction nucleotides: 12. The CDR3 loop reads CASSPKKGGPGDTQYF. The CDR3 nucleotides are TGTGCCAGCTCACCTAAGAAGGGAGGGCCAGGGGATACGCAGTATTTT.

This sequence joins TRBV11-3 and TRBJ1-1; TRBD1 might be the D (5 bases). The CDR3 is made up of 14 amino acids. Germline V CDR1 and CDR2: SGHNT, YENEEA. V gave up 5 bases and J gave up 3 bases, with 13 bases separating them. Here the CDR3 reads CASSLTGGYTEAFF. The CDR3 bases are TGTGCCAGCAGCCTAACCGGGGGGTACACTGAAGCTTTCTTT.

V and J are TRBV12-3 or TRBV12-4 and TRBJ1-1, with D tentatively TRBD1 (5 bases). CDR3 size: 13 residues. The CDR3, as DNA: TGTACTAGCAGTTTTGGGGGTCTGACTGAAGCTTTCTTT. Translating it yields CTSSFGGLTEAFF.

In regard to this clonotype: No conserved phenylalanine or tryptophan ends this CDR3, so it is likely a read error. The V gene is TRBV6-6, the J gene TRBJ2-1; D gene ambiguous. The CDR3 has 17 amino acids. Germline V lookup: CDR1 MNHNY, CDR2 SVGAGI (reference sequence). The CDR3 loop reads CASSCPRCQSPYNGQFS. The DNA for the CDR3 is TGTGCCAGCAGTTGCCCGAGGTGTCAGAGCCCCTACAATGGGCAGTTCTCC.

This clonotype was seen only a few times. This chain uses TRBV29-1 with TRBJ2-4; 9 nucleotides line up with TRBD2. Per germline, CDR1 SQVTM and CDR2 ANQGSEA. The CDR3 has 16 residues. V was pared by 3 bases and J by 2 bases, with 8 bases of the junction left unmatched. The DNA for the CDR3 is TGCAGCGTTGAGATAGCGGGAGTGAATACCAAAAACATTCAGTACTTC. Amino acid sequence: CSVEIAGVNTKNIQYF.

Worth noting for this clonotype: A read error may produce the germline difference seen at one junction end. The chain employs TRBV11-2 and TRBJ2-1; D gene unclear. The CDR3 covers 15 residues. CDR1 and CDR2 (germline): SGHAT, FQNNGV. The DNA for the CDR3 is TGTGTCAGCAGCTTAATGATGACCTCCTATAATGAGCAGTTCTTC. Its protein is CVSSLMMTSYNEQFF.

By share, this clonotype counts as large. The chain employs TRBV11-2 and TRBJ1-3; D not resolved. With 1 base removed from V and 4 bases from J, the gap between germline ends came to 2 bases. Germline loops: CDR1 SGHAT, CDR2 FQNNGV. This CDR3 has 12 residues. Here the CDR3 reads CASSLAGNTIYF. The CDR3 DNA is TGTGCCAGCAGCTTAGCCGGAAACACCATATATTTT.

Note on this clonotype: This may stem from a read error, because a much larger clone lies one nucleotide away. The V call is TRBV13, the J call TRBJ2-1, with D hard to call. The germline gives CDR1 PRHDT, CDR2 FYEKMQ (reference sequence). The length of the CDR3 is 13 residues. This chain's CDR3 is CAGSLGPPALQFF. In nucleotides, the CDR3 is TGTGCCGGCAGCTTAGGTCCCCCTGCCCTTCAGTTCTTC.

With respect to this clonotype: A junction boundary mismatches the germline segment, possibly from a read error. The chain links TRBV29-1 to TRBJ2-1; D is perhaps TRBD2 (5 bases). Germline CDR1 SQVTM, CDR2 ANQGSEA. This CDR3 has 13 amino acids. In nucleotides, the CDR3 is TGCAGCGTTGGGAGGCATGACTACAATGAGCAATCCTTC. Its protein product is CSVGRHDYNEQSF.

This chain joins TRBV5-4 and TRBJ2-5, with 15 bases lining up with TRBD2. The germline CDR1 and CDR2 sequences are SGHNT and YYREEE (reference sequence). V was pared by 0 bases and J by 5 bases, with 2 bases of the junction left unmatched. This CDR3 spans 16 amino acids. CDR3 sequence reads: CASSLAGTSGRETQYF. The DNA of the CDR3 is TGTGCCAGCAGCTTGGCGGGGACTAGCGGGAGGGAGACCCAGTACTTC.

Regarding this clonotype: The junction departs from germline at one end; a sequencing error may be responsible. This CDR3 is CASSNKRGHLAGELFF. The CDR3 DNA sequence: TGTGCAAGCAGTAACAAAAGGGGGCACCTGGCCGGGGAGCTGTTTTTT. The J gene is TRBJ2-2, the V gene TRBV5-5, with 7 positions matching TRBD1. The CDR3 has 16 residues. Per germline, CDR1 SGHKS and CDR2 YYEKEE (reference sequence).

In the case of this clonotype: Compared with germline, one end of the junction differs, possibly owing to a read error. The chain employs TRBV4-3 and TRBJ2-3; no reliable D call. The DNA matches TRBJ1-5 better at its end, which makes the J call doubtful. CDR3 length equals 18 residues. CDR1 is LGHNA, CDR2 YSLEER, per germline. The CDR3, as DNA: TGCGCCGGCAGCCAGTCGGTCTGGCTGGGTGGTCCCGATGATACGCAGCATTTT. Translated, it gives CAGSQSVWLGGPDDTQHF.

A single count supports this clonotype. Compared with germline, one end of the junction differs, possibly owing to a read error. The chain is built from TRBV6-6 and TRBJ2-2; 12 positions agree with TRBD2. The CDR3 length is 17 residues. The germline V gene has CDR1 MNHNY and CDR2 SVGAGI (reference sequence). The CDR3 DNA follows: TGTGCCAGCAGTTACCCTAGCGGGAGGGTGAACACCGGGGAGCTATTTTTT. This codes for CASSYPSGRVNTGELFF.

The chain carries TRBV29-1 and TRBJ2-7, with TRBD1 matching over 9 bases. V gave up 5 bases and J gave up 2 bases; unmatched junction bases: 7. Germline CDR1 SQVTM, CDR2 ANQGSEA. This CDR3 is 14 amino acids long. CDR3 protein: CSVITGGSPYEQYF. Written as DNA, the CDR3 is TGCAGCGTTATAACAGGGGGCAGCCCCTACGAGCAGTACTTC.